This is a list of T cell receptor beta chains from one sample in a study of cytomegalovirus exposure and HLA in healthy donors. Clones were sequenced by immunoSEQ multiplex PCR, and TCRdb holds only the in-frame ones, with some missing. Of roughly 180,000 clones in the sample, roughly 85% are singletons; the top ten hold around a tenth. Sequencing was carried out using PBMCs. The receptors come from a man between 18 and 29 years old in good health and CMV-seropositive. CDR3s include the opening cysteine and the closing phenylalanine or tryptophan.

>TRBV6-5|TRBJ1-4
CASSYSAGNNEKLFF
>TRBV7-2|TRBJ2-5
CASGRVGETQYF
>TRBV11-3|TRBJ2-2
CASSPTGGELFF
>TRBV19|TRBJ1-4
CASSDRAGEKLFF
>TRBV10-3|TRBJ2-5
CAISAAEETQYF
>TRBV18|TRBJ1-3
CASKEQGISGNTIYF
>TRBV7-9|TRBJ2-1
CASSLPRDEQFF
>TRBV30|TRBJ1-4
CAWAGTTNEKLFF
>TRBV7-7|TRBJ2-5
CASSIRDRGYQETQYF
>TRBV7-9|TRBJ1-3
CASSFTRGNTIYF
>TRBV7-2|TRBJ2-7
CASSFYLGSNRGEQYF
>TRBV25-1|TRBJ2-5
CASIEGEGETQYF